Listed below are T cell receptor beta chains from one sample, sequenced in a study of blood T cell repertoires in COVID-19. Repertoires were generated with immunoSEQ multiplex PCR, while TCRdb's copy carries only in-frame clones and drops some. Here the sample spans some 80,000 clones, around 88% being singletons. The sequenced sample was peripheral blood. Source of these receptors: an elderly woman with active or convalescent COVID-19. CDR3s include the opening cysteine and the closing phenylalanine or tryptophan. D genes are given only for firm matches. The size entry is marked missing in some rows and otherwise reads once, few, many or a size class.

J gene: TRBJ1-2
clone size: NA
D gene: NA
V gene: TRBV4-3
CDR3 protein: CASSRDASENYGYTF
CDR3 DNA: TGCGCCAGCAGCCGAGATGCATCAGAAAACTATGGCTACACCTTC

J gene: TRBJ2-7
clone size: NA
D gene: NA
V gene: TRBV7-9
CDR3 protein: CASSLGWGLNEQYF
CDR3 DNA: TGTGCCAGCAGCTTGGGGTGGGGCCTGAACGAGCAGTACTTC

J gene: TRBJ1-2
clone size: NA
D gene: TRBD1
V gene: TRBV28
CDR3 protein: CASSSPGQGAYGYTF
CDR3 DNA: TGTGCCAGCAGTTCTCCGGGACAGGGGGCGTATGGCTACACCTTC

J gene: TRBJ2-5
clone size: NA
D gene: TRBD2
V gene: TRBV15
CDR3 protein: CATRKLAGGQETQYF
CDR3 DNA: TGTGCCACCAGAAAACTAGCGGGGGGGCAAGAGACCCAGTACTTC

J gene: TRBJ2-4
clone size: NA
D gene: NA
V gene: TRBV6-5
CDR3 protein: CASGPRREDIQYF
CDR3 DNA: TGTGCCAGCGGACCGCGCAGGGAGGACATTCAGTACTTC

J gene: TRBJ2-3
clone size: NA
D gene: NA
V gene: TRBV28
CDR3 protein: CASSEIARLDTQYF
CDR3 DNA: TGTGCCAGCAGCGAAATAGCTAGGCTGGATACGCAGTATTTT

J gene: TRBJ2-5
clone size: NA
D gene: TRBD2
V gene: TRBV7-9
CDR3 protein: CASSLLAGRETQYF
CDR3 DNA: TGTGCCAGCAGCTTACTAGCGGGAAGGGAGACCCAGTACTTC

J gene: TRBJ2-7
clone size: NA
D gene: TRBD1
V gene: TRBV9
CDR3 protein: CASSVGTGPYEQYF
CDR3 DNA: TGTGCCAGCAGCGTAGGGACAGGCCCCTACGAGCAGTACTTC

J gene: TRBJ2-3
clone size: NA
D gene: NA
V gene: TRBV5-1
CDR3 protein: CASSLVSGKGTQYF
CDR3 DNA: TGCGCCAGCAGCTTGGTGTCAGGGAAGGGTACGCAGTATTTT

J gene: TRBJ1-4
clone size: once
D gene: TRBD1
V gene: TRBV30
CDR3 protein: CAWAGQGAANEKLFF
CDR3 DNA: TGTGCCTGGGCTGGACAGGGGGCGGCTAATGAAAAACTGTTTTTT

J gene: TRBJ1-2
clone size: NA
D gene: TRBD1
V gene: TRBV7-2
CDR3 protein: CASSFTGGNYGYTF
CDR3 DNA: TGTGCCAGCAGCTTTACAGGGGGCAACTATGGCTACACCTTC

J gene: TRBJ2-7
clone size: NA
D gene: TRBD1
V gene: TRBV28
CDR3 protein: CASREVLGQGPHEQYF
CDR3 DNA: TGTGCCAGCAGGGAGGTTTTGGGACAGGGGCCCCACGAGCAGTACTTC

J gene: TRBJ2-7
clone size: NA
D gene: TRBD2
V gene: TRBV12-5
CDR3 protein: CADILTSGSSYEQYF
CDR3 DNA: TGTGCCGATATATTAACTAGCGGGTCCTCCTACGAGCAGTACTTC

J gene: TRBJ2-2
clone size: NA
D gene: TRBD1
V gene: TRBV5-1
CDR3 protein: CASSSRTGDAGELFF
CDR3 DNA: TGCGCCAGCAGCTCTAGGACAGGGGACGCCGGGGAGCTGTTTTTT

J gene: TRBJ2-1
clone size: NA
D gene: NA
V gene: TRBV6-5
CDR3 protein: CAIQNRVTGEQFF
CDR3 DNA: TGTGCCATTCAGAACAGGGTAACAGGTGAGCAGTTCTTC

J gene: TRBJ1-1
clone size: NA
D gene: TRBD1
V gene: TRBV18
CDR3 protein: CASSEIKTGGTEAFF
CDR3 DNA: TGTGCCAGCTCAGAGATTAAAACAGGGGGCACTGAAGCTTTCTTT

J gene: TRBJ2-3
clone size: once
D gene: TRBD2
V gene: TRBV5-4
CDR3 protein: CASSLGGLAADTQYF
CDR3 DNA: TGTGCCAGCAGCTTGGGGGGACTAGCAGCAGATACGCAGTATTTT

J gene: TRBJ2-3
clone size: NA
D gene: NA
V gene: TRBV30
CDR3 protein: CAWSLSTDTQYF
CDR3 DNA: TGTGCCTGGAGTCTGAGCACAGATACGCAGTATTTT

J gene: TRBJ1-2
clone size: NA
D gene: TRBD1
V gene: TRBV5-6
CDR3 protein: CASSPTLTGDGYTF
CDR3 DNA: TGTGCCAGCAGTCCGACTTTGACAGGGGATGGCTACACCTTC

J gene: TRBJ2-5
clone size: NA
D gene: NA
V gene: TRBV30
CDR3 protein: CAWSVAYQETQYF
CDR3 DNA: TGTGCCTGGAGTGTAGCCTACCAAGAGACCCAGTACTTC

J gene: TRBJ2-2
clone size: NA
D gene: NA
V gene: TRBV24-1
CDR3 protein: CATSESGTKNTGELFF
CDR3 DNA: TGTGCCACCAGTGAGAGCGGGACAAAGAACACCGGGGAGCTGTTTTTT

J gene: TRBJ2-7
clone size: NA
D gene: TRBD1
V gene: TRBV6-5
CDR3 protein: CASRTSQGTTNEQYF
CDR3 DNA: TGTGCCAGCAGGACCTCACAGGGGACGACGAACGAGCAGTACTTC

J gene: TRBJ1-1
clone size: NA
D gene: TRBD1
V gene: TRBV3-1/TRBV3-2
CDR3 protein: CASSHYDRGVSAFF
CDR3 DNA: TGTGCCAGCAGCCACTACGACAGGGGGGTTTCAGCTTTCTTT

J gene: TRBJ1-1
clone size: NA
D gene: NA
V gene: TRBV9
CDR3 protein: CASSVAVQMNTEAFF
CDR3 DNA: TGTGCCAGCAGCGTAGCGGTCCAAATGAACACTGAAGCTTTCTTT

J gene: TRBJ2-1
clone size: NA
D gene: TRBD2
V gene: TRBV5-1
CDR3 protein: CASVTSGGQHLNEQFF
CDR3 DNA: TGCGCCAGCGTGACTAGCGGGGGCCAACATTTAAATGAGCAGTTCTTC

J gene: TRBJ2-1
clone size: NA
D gene: TRBD2
V gene: TRBV24-1
CDR3 protein: CATRRRAGGRDEQFF
CDR3 DNA: TGTGCCACCAGAAGGAGAGCGGGGGGCCGAGATGAGCAGTTCTTC

J gene: TRBJ2-7
clone size: NA
D gene: NA
V gene: TRBV24-1
CDR3 protein: CATSEGGNYEQYF
CDR3 DNA: TGTGCCACCAGTGAAGGCGGAAACTACGAGCAGTACTTC

J gene: TRBJ2-7
clone size: few
D gene: TRBD2
V gene: TRBV5-5
CDR3 protein: CASSFRTSGRSYEQYF
CDR3 DNA: TGTGCCAGCAGCTTTCGGACTAGCGGGAGATCCTACGAGCAGTACTTC

J gene: TRBJ2-1
clone size: once
D gene: TRBD2
V gene: TRBV5-5
CDR3 protein: CASSSSGRAYNEQFF
CDR3 DNA: TGTGCCAGCAGCTCTAGCGGGAGGGCCTACAATGAGCAGTTCTTC

J gene: TRBJ2-1
clone size: NA
D gene: NA
V gene: TRBV7-3
CDR3 protein: CASSLGPYNEQFF
CDR3 DNA: TGTGCCAGCAGCTTGGGGCCCTACAATGAGCAGTTCTTC

J gene: TRBJ2-1
clone size: NA
D gene: TRBD2
V gene: TRBV7-2
CDR3 protein: CASSGQAVAGYNEQFF
CDR3 DNA: TGTGCCAGCAGCGGTCAGGCGGTAGCGGGGTACAATGAGCAGTTCTTC

J gene: TRBJ2-5
clone size: NA
D gene: NA
V gene: TRBV29-1
CDR3 protein: CSSLGVGETQYF
CDR3 DNA: TGCAGCTCCCTAGGGGTAGGAGAGACCCAGTACTTC

J gene: TRBJ2-1
clone size: NA
D gene: TRBD2
V gene: TRBV9
CDR3 protein: CASSPRGLANNEQFF
CDR3 DNA: TGTGCCAGCAGCCCTAGAGGACTAGCCAACAATGAGCAGTTCTTC